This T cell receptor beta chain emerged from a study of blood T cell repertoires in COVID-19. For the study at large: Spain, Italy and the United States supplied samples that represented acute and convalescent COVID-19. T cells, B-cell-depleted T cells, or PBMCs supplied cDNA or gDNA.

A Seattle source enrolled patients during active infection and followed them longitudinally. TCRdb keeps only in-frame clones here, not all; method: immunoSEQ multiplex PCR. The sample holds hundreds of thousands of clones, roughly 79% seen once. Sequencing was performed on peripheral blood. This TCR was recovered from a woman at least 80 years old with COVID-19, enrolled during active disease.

The CDR3 here is CASSGAGTGTEKDGYTF. The CDR3 nucleotides read TGTGCCAGCAGCGGAGCCGGGACAGGGACAGAAAAGGATGGCTACACCTTC. The V call is TRBV5-5, the J call TRBJ1-2; TRBD1 matches 9 bases. V lost 4 bases to trimming and J lost 6 bases; unmatched junction nucleotides: 16. Germline CDR1 is SGHKS and CDR2 is YYEKEE (reference sequence). This CDR3 is built from 17 residues.